This T cell receptor beta chain came from a study of glioma-infiltrating T cells after dendritic cell vaccination. Study-level findings and limits: Higher TCR clonality did not directly relate to longer survival. Longer survival after dendritic cell vaccination followed higher pretreatment TIL content.

The germline gives CDR1 SGDLS, CDR2 YYNGEE. J lost 1 base, V lost 0 bases, and 3 bases had no gene match. This CDR3 contains 15 residues. Comment on this clone: Its target is not known.

The PCR used 60 V beta and 13 J beta primers. TCRdb's copy holds only in-frame clones and misses some; the assay was immunoSEQ multiplex PCR. The data show around 78,000 clones, 85% seen once. The time point denotes: after dendritic cell vaccination, including at tumor progression/relapse. The specimen was blood, collected after dendritic cell vaccination. The chain employs TRBV9 and TRBJ1-1; TRBD1 aligns across 7 bases. The sequence derives from a human donor with glioblastoma. The CDR3 DNA sequence: TGTGCCAGCAGCGTAGACGGGACAGCGAACACTGAAGCTTTCTTT. Translating gives CASSVDGTANTEAFF.